Listed here is a single TCR beta chain. The CDR3 is 10 amino acids. Trimming took off 6 bases at V and 4 bases at J, with 3 bases between the two ends. CDR1 is DFQATT, CDR2 SNEGSKA, per germline (reference sequence). The data originate from a study of shared T cell receptors in the human thymus. Produced via immunoSEQ multiplex PCR; TCRdb's table is partial and in-frame only. This table has hundreds of thousands of clones, 70% to 90% appearing once. Separately, the same data were catalogued under a study of human thymus T cells.

The source is a boy in the first two years of life with a congenital heart defect. The sample was thymocytes. The V and J genes are TRBV20-1 and TRBJ1-4; no clear D. Here the CDR3 reads CSARNEKLFF. DNA for the CDR3: TGCAGTGCCCGTAATGAAAAACTGTTTTTT.